A single T cell receptor beta chain is shown here with its context. The CDR3 runs 18 residues. CDR1 is SGHDT, CDR2 YYEEEE, per germline. V gave up 4 bases and J gave up 0 bases, with 22 bases separating them. The authors' processing: Nucleated cell number was recorded as an estimate derived from reference gene primer amplification. Only in-frame clones appear in the TCRdb table, and some are missing; sequencing was by immunoSEQ multiplex PCR. V, J and clone size are those of that table, while D and trimming were read from the DNA. The table includes 250,000 or so clones, 80% to 90% detected once. The data originate from a study of blood T cell repertoires in COVID-19. About the research overall: COVID-19 samples, acute and convalescent, were from the United States, Italy and Spain. Sources were T cells, B-cell-depleted T cells, or PBMCs; the material itself was cDNA or gDNA.

This sequence joins TRBV5-6 and TRBJ1-1; D not certain. This clonotype was obtained from a man in his sixties with acute or convalescent COVID-19. Sequencing input: peripheral blood. CDR3 residues: CASSPDSRRSSMNTEAFF. In DNA, the CDR3 is TGTGCCAGCAGCCCCGACTCAAGAAGATCTTCCATGAACACTGAAGCTTTCTTT.